The clone carrying this T cell receptor beta chain has more than one count but fewer than ten. This may arise from a read error, as a much more abundant clone is one base away. From the PCR reads, TCRdb called clonotypes with MiXCR, one entry per CDR3 protein. The sample consists of more than 450,000 distinct CDR3 sequences, 25% of them appearing once. The V end lost 10 bases, the J end lost 4 bases, and 33 bases lay between the germline ends. This CDR3 contains 18 residues. This record comes from a study of molecular identifiers for immune sequencing clone quantification. Sequences were obtained from naive CD8+ T cells from blood, with Jurkat cell RNA spiked in. Subset described: FACS-sorted CD8+CD4-CCR7+CD45RA+ naive T cells. The rearrangement joins TRBV5-3 to TRBJ2-7; maybe TRBD1 (5 bases). TRBV5-3 is designated an ORF whose function remains uncertain. The receptor was isolated from a human donor in good health. Some libraries in this study had Jurkat cell RNA spiked in. The CDR3 here is CACSLPQTVYQSVYEQYF. CDR3 sequence (DNA): TGTGCCTGCAGCTTGCCCCAGACAGTTTATCAGTCCGTGTACGAGCAGTACTTC.